The T cell receptor (beta chain) under discussion was sequenced for a study of patients and donors after allogeneic stem cell transplantation (dated by TCRdb to 2020 to 2021). The CDR3 covers 14 residues, taking in both the cysteine and the phenylalanine. This entry keeps only the CDR3 DNA: 42 bases, framed from base 1. Trimming takes 6 bases from V and 1 base from J, and the germline ends sit 13 bases apart. CDR1 and CDR2 were assigned from the germline V gene (reference sequence) as MNHEY and SMNVEV. Libraries were made using RT-PCR. Sequencing instrument: NextSeq 550. TCRdb cleaned the public reads at Q25 with fastp, built clones with MiXCR and kept in-frame beta chains. Each CDR3 protein appears once, grouped with its most common genes and DNA. Across this sample there are approximately 60,000 distinct CDR3 sequences, with less than 15% seen only once. Of the sample, approximately 33% is held by the ten largest clones.

A note on this clonotype: What this receptor recognizes is not known. Per-base qualities were not stored, and no clone one base away is much larger.

The sample consisted of blood, either unsorted or a sorted T cell fraction (not recorded which). The receptor comes from a human donor who was either an allogeneic HSCT recipient or a stem cell or donor lymphocyte infusion donor (not recorded which). It is not recorded whose cells these are; they may come from a transplant donor. The chain is made from TRBV27 and TRBJ2-7; tentative D gene TRBD2, with 6 bases matching. The CDR3 protein: CASSLMGGSYEQYF. The nucleotide sequence is TGTGCCAGCAGCCTTATGGGGGGTTCCTACGAGCAGTACTTC.